The source of this T cell receptor beta chain is a study of T-cell reconstitution after alpha-beta-depleted transplantation in children. Germline loops: CDR1 SGHVS, CDR2 FQNEAQ. The V end lost 0 bases, the J end lost 3 bases, and 16 bases lay between the germline ends. The CDR3 loop spans 17 amino acids. In regard to this clonotype: Its specificity is unknown.

Points from the study as a whole: Several hundred graft clones that had expanded were reportedly the source of alpha-beta T cells about two months after transplant.

The library targeted TCRbeta and was prepared with unique molecular identifiers. A single record per CDR3 protein comes from TCRdb applying MiXCR to the PCR reads. The sample has approximately 650,000 distinct CDR3 sequences, about an eighth seen once; the top ten hold roughly 0.84%. The TCR was taken from a girl aged 2 to 9 with congenital amegakaryocytic thrombocytopenia, due to receive a stem cell transplant. V is TRBV7-8 and J is TRBJ2-3; D not certain. The sequencing used PBMCs, collected before TCRalphabeta/CD19-depleted stem cell transplant. CDR3 amino acids: CASSLAHNPPGTDTQYF. The CDR3 DNA reads as TGTGCCAGCAGCTTAGCGCACAATCCCCCCGGGACAGATACGCAGTATTTT.